This record looks at one T cell receptor (beta chain) sequence and its context. The antigen is undetermined. Mismatch with germline at one junction end may stem from a read error. These data come from a study of post-analysis software for immune sequencing data. Study-level points and caveats: TRBV segments more frequent in patients than in controls numbered a few and included TRBV5-6, TRBV5-1 and TRBV20-1. There was significantly lower normalized Chao1 diversity in multiple sclerosis patients than in controls.

Unique molecular identifiers were present in the TCR beta cDNA libraries. TCRdb ran MiXCR on the PCR reads and lists one entry per CDR3 protein. Here the sample spans 800,000 to 950,000 distinct CDR3 sequences, around 50% being singletons. Germline assignment: CDR1 SGHTA and CDR2 FQGNSA. This CDR3 comprises 16 residues. The J gene is TRBJ2-5, the V gene TRBV7-2; 8 positions agree with TRBD2. Sequences were obtained from blood. This receptor was identified in a girl aged 10 to 17 with multiple sclerosis. The CDR3 is CASSSSVASGYETRYF. The CDR3 DNA reads TGTGCCAGCAGCTCCTCCGTGGCTAGCGGGTATGAGACCCGGTACTTC.